This T cell receptor beta chain was identified in a study of cytomegalovirus exposure and HLA in healthy donors (dated by TCRdb to 2017 to 2019). The study in broad terms: An earlier analysis of 587 of the donors reported 276 Gb of sequence data and 95 million to 120 million unique TCR beta sequences obtained from about 179 million T cells. Every discovery cohort repertoire had been produced on one sequencing platform. The study used immunosequencing to profile the T cell repertoires of under 700 subjects and linked those repertoires to cytomegalovirus serostatus. Typing coverage varied by locus: about 620-630 donors for A, B, C, DRB1 and DQB1; more than 500 for DQA1; some 610 for DPA1; 450 to 480 for DPB1. In an earlier analysis of around 540 of the donors, high-throughput TCR beta sequencing was used to judge whether each TCR beta V gene segment behaved as functional or pseudogenic. Donor age, sex, ethnicity and CMV serostatus were collected together with the repertoire data. Rather than using new phenotypic data, the later analysis identified candidate immune exposures from TCR beta sequences and from how often those sequences occurred across donors. Of the approximately 400 genotyped donors, less than 85% were placed in the genetic ancestry cluster associated with self-reported Caucasian donors. A later analysis re-examined previously published TCR beta repertoires from hundreds of donors and added high-resolution HLA genotyping to investigate patterns of TCR occurrence. An early release that covered roughly 600 HLA-typed donors contained around 300 gigabases of sequencing data and around 85 million unique TCR sequences. Among some 410 genotyped donors of the cohort, an average of approximately 220,000 unique TCR beta nucleotide sequences was sequenced per donor, of which about 19% were non-productive. A handful of DR-DQ haplotypes were handled as single units for association and clustering because linkage in the cohort was strong. High-throughput TCR immunosequencing, statistical association of individual TCRs with disease status, and machine learning were combined to predict cytomegalovirus infection status. Besides the first cohort of approximately 670 subjects, a separate validation cohort made up of 120 different subjects was used. HLA typing covered class I and class II loci at four-digit resolution. The study aimed to test whether signatures of past pathogen exposure could be identified by cataloging public T cell receptors. A later genetic analysis used genome-wide SNP genotypes for about 60% of the roughly 700 donors, treating that subset as a discovery cohort.

Concerning this clone itself: The specificity of this receptor is unknown. Nothing much larger sits one base from this clone, and base qualities are not available.

The method behind the library was the immunoSEQ multiplex PCR assay. The multiplex PCR relied on a mix of 60 forward primers for TCR Vbeta segments and 13 reverse primers for TCR Jbeta segments. A multiplex PCR assay on genomic DNA amplified the CDR3 region of rearranged TCR beta genes. Amplified TCR beta libraries were sequenced as 87-base-pair reads on the Illumina HiSeq System. From the authors' description of their analysis: A later analysis counted some 74 million unique TCR beta chains across the 650 to 700 repertoires, and around 9.9 million of these chains were shared by at least two donors. Raw reads were error-corrected and collapsed into unique sequences by a nearest-neighbor algorithm in which closely related sequences were merged to remove PCR and sequencing errors. Alignment of CDR3 sequences to IMGT reference sequences was used to assign V, D and J gene segments. For a sequence to be retained, a match of at least six nucleotides was required to both a V gene segment and a J gene segment. A rearrangement counted as productive if the CDR3 had no stop codons and remained in frame with V and J, and every other rearrangement counted as non-productive. Following IMGT convention, CDR3 was defined as the stretch from the second conserved V-encoded cysteine to the conserved J-encoded phenylalanine. In an earlier analysis of some 550 of the donors, sequences lacking an unambiguous match to a single V gene segment were excluded. An earlier analysis of roughly 590 of the donors called V segments functional above 56.7% productive rearrangements and segregating when the between-donor standard deviation exceeded 5%. A statistical classification framework was developed to diagnose cytomegalovirus status using the catalog of TCR beta chain sequences. In a later analysis, TCR nucleotide sequences were compared against IMGT/GENE-DB human TR gene sequences so that V and J genes could be assigned. A later analysis assigned CDR3 sequences and most-parsimonious VDJ recombination scenarios with the TCRdist pipeline. In a later analysis, each TCR beta chain was defined by its CDR3 amino acid sequence together with its V-gene family, and reads without a unique V-gene family were excluded. A later analysis removed over 500 highly shared, low-generation-probability nucleotide sequences to deal with suspected cross-contamination and a sequencing artifact. In a later analysis, a clonal expansion index was calculated for each public chain from normalized within-repertoire ranks of inferred template counts. In a later analysis, generation probabilities were computed using a VDJ recombination model fitted to out-of-frame rearrangements, and the results were checked against IGoR. In a later analysis, TCR-TCR, TCR-HLA and TCR-CMV co-occurrence was scored with hypergeometric tests, and a repertoire-size bias correction was applied to TCR pairs. To estimate false discovery rates, a later analysis permuted the HLA or CMV assignments 20 times. A later analysis grouped co-occurring TCRs with DBSCAN, adding TCRdist sequence similarity when clustering within HLA-allele-positive subsets. Repertoires with fewer than 30,000 or more than 120,000 public chains were left out of co-occurrence clustering, as were a handful of repertoires with anomalous nucleotide sharing. TCRdb carries this immuneACCESS record with in-frame sequences only. Its versions omit some clonotypes, under half of them owing to an unresolved V gene in the studies checked, with the rest unexplained. V and J calls and clone size are as listed in that table; D and trimming were resolved from the DNA. This sample lists 85,000 to 90,000 clones; just under 90% were detected once. Approximately 2.2% of the sample rests with the top ten.

What the study reported, not specific to this receptor: The earlier analysis of some 560 of the donors excluded roughly 17 rarely observed V segments, including chromosome 9 orphons, because counts were too low. Only TCR beta chains were sequenced in this cohort, and the absence of alpha or paired-chain data limited detectable features. The authors suggested that the approach could potentially be generalized to other disease states and immunological phenotypes. Across donors, most TCR sequences were observed very rarely, whereas some public TCRs were present in many individuals. According to a later analysis, parvovirus B19, influenza, CMV and Epstein-Barr virus appeared linked to several top co-occurrence clusters. The only immune exposure information available for the cohort was CMV serostatus. A further reported finding was that TCR beta sequences accurately predicted the HLA-A and HLA-B alleles for most subjects in the first cohort. Correlated functional status among segregating V segments might reflect linkage disequilibrium, but an unknown experimental factor could not be ruled out. In a later analysis, HLA-associated TCR beta chains showed more clonal expansion and lower generation probabilities than non-associated chains that were equally common. The classifier was reported to diagnose cytomegalovirus status with high specificity and sensitivity in both the original cohort and the validation cohort. In vitro tests confirmed that a few of the cytomegalovirus-associated TCR beta chains recognize cytomegalovirus antigens. Some IMGT-functional V segments, including TRBV6-2 and TRBV6-3, could not be distinguished by the 87-base-pair reads and were therefore excluded. When HLA alleles, especially DR and DQ, strongly co-occurred, attributing TCR associations to individual alleles was difficult. An earlier analysis of 450 to 750 of the donors showed that most TCR beta V segments appeared in productive rearrangements either about 87% or about 30% of the time, which broadly matched IMGT annotations. In a later analysis, about 16,000 TCR beta sequences were associated with specific HLA alleles at a false discovery rate of 0.05. In a later genetic analysis, fewer N-insertions in productive TCRs were reported among donors in an Asian-associated ancestry cluster than the 666-donor mean. Presence/absence analyses assumed roughly uniform sequencing depth across donors, an assumption that may not hold. The study listed 164 TCR beta chains as associated with cytomegalovirus. A group of highly shared sequence variants was considered likely to be a technical artifact of the sequencing pipeline. A later analysis found that TCR association rates varied across HLA loci, with DRB1 alleles showing the most associated TCRs and HLA-C alleles the fewest. A later analysis found that most CMV-associated TCR beta chains appeared HLA-restricted, with HLA associations seemingly driven largely by CMV exposure. Because HLA typing was missing for some donors at each locus, association tests included only the typed subset. An association between a missense DCLRE1C variant and V-gene and J-gene trimming of TCR beta chains was found in a later genetic analysis and replicated in an independent cohort.

The cohort comprised approximately 700 healthy bone marrow donors. At the time of sampling, all cohort members were nominally healthy, though unrecorded immune exposures were likely present. The donor was CMV seronegative and belonged to the group of 352 seronegative cohort members. A peripheral blood sample was provided by each donor, and peripheral blood mononuclear cells were used for TCR beta sequencing. Genomic DNA was extracted from the blood cell samples with the Qiagen DNeasy Blood Extraction Kit. The CDR3 holds 13 amino acids from the cysteine to the phenylalanine. CDR3 DNA only is kept here, 39 bases in frame from base 1. The germline V gene (reference sequence) provides CDR1 SGHNT and CDR2 YYREEE. The V end loses 5 bases and the J end loses 4 bases, and a stretch of 9 bases separates them.

Sequenced: PBMCs. The sequence came from a man between 18 and 29 years old in good health and CMV-seronegative. The chain couples TRBV5-4 to TRBJ1-4, with the D gene uncertain. The bases are TGTGCCAGCAGTCTTGCACTTAATGAAAAACTGTTTTTT. It translates as CASSLALNEKLFF.